This T cell receptor (beta chain) comes out of a study of shared clonotypes between healthy human individuals. Study observations and caveats: Generation probability values for non-shared clonotypes were lower than those for clonotypes shared by all four donors. Naive subsets, compared against memory subsets, generally had larger estimated richness values. Among donors, sharing of clonotypes was expected to be affected by sequencing depth.

Genomic DNA of each subset was evenly split across several immunoSEQ plates. Clones were sequenced by immunoSEQ multiplex PCR, and TCRdb holds only the in-frame ones, with some missing. This table holds over a million clones, about 80% found once. Concerning this clone itself: Its antigen remains unidentified.

Per germline, CDR1 SGDLS and CDR2 YYNGEE. CDR3 length equals 13 residues. V was trimmed by 4 bases and J by 8 bases, leaving 13 bases between them. This rearrangement joins TRBV9 to TRBJ1-5, with D unclear. The sequence was obtained from a young man in good health. Sample: memory CD4+ T cells sorted from blood. Subset indicated: CD45RA-negative fraction. In DNA form, the CDR3 reads TGTGCCAGCAGCCAACTGGGCGGGGAGCCCCAGCATTTT. Translation gives CASSQLGGEPQHF.